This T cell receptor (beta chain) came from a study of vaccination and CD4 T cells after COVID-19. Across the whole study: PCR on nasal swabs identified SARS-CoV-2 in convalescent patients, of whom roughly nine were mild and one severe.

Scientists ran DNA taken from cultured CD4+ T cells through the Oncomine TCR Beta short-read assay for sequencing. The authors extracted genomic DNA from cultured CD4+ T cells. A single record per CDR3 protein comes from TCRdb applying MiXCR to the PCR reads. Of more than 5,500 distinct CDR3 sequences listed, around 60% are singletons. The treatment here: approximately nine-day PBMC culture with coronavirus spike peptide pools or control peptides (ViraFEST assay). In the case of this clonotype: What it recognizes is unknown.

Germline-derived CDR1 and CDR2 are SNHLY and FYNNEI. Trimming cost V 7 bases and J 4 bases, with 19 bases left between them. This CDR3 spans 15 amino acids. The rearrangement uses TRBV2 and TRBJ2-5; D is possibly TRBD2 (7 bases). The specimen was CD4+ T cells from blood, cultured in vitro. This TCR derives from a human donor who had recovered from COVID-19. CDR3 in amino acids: CASNTGGGWGETQYF. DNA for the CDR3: TGTGCCAGCAACACGGGGGGCGGTTGGGGAGAGACCCAGTACTTC.